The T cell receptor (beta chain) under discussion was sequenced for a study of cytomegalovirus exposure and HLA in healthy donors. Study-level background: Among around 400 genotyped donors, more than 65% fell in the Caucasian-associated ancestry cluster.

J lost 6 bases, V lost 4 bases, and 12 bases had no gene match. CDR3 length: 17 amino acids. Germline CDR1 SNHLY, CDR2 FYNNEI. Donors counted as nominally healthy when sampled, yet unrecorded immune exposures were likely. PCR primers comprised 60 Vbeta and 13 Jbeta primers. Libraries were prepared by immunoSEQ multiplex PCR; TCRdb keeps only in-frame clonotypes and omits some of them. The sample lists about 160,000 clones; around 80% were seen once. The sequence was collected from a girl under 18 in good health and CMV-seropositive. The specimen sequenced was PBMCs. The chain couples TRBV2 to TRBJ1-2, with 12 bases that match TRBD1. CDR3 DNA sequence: TGTGCCAGCAGTGCTGCCGGTTACGGGACAGGGGGCAATGGCTACACCTTC. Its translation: CASSAAGYGTGGNGYTF.